Following are 32 T cell receptor beta chains from one sample sequenced in a study of blood T cell repertoires in COVID-19. Clones were read by immunoSEQ multiplex PCR, and TCRdb kept only the in-frame ones, dropping some. The sample has some 65,000 clones, approximately 84% seen once; the top ten hold approximately 15%. Material for sequencing was peripheral blood. The receptors originated from a middle-aged man with COVID-19, enrolled during active disease.

This chain joins TRBV11-1 and TRBJ2-7, with D perhaps TRBD1 (6 bases). The CDR3 has 14 residues. Between the trimmed V and J ends, which lost 5 bases and 0 bases, there was a span of 11 bases. The V gene's germline CDR1 is SGHAT and CDR2 FQDESV (reference sequence). The CDR3 loop reads CASSLGDISYEQYF. The CDR3 DNA reads as TGTGCCAGCAGCCTAGGGGACATCTCCTACGAGCAGTACTTC.

The chain uses TRBV2 and TRBJ2-7, with a possible D match to TRBD1 (6 bases). The CDR3 sequence is 14 residues long. From germline, CDR1 is SNHLY and CDR2 FYNNEI. Trimming took 6 bases from V and 0 from J, leaving 12 bases between them. CDR3 loop: CASSQGQISYEQYF. For the CDR3, the DNA is TGTGCCAGCAGCCAAGGACAGATCTCCTACGAGCAGTACTTC.

The chain employs TRBV1 and TRBJ2-4; TRBD2 is the table's D call, not checked against the DNA. TRBV1 is a pseudogene segment. The CDR3 spans 18 residues. The CDR3, as DNA: TGCACCAGCAGCCAAGAATGTAGTCAGGGAGGGTCCAAAAACATTCAGTACTTC. Translation gives CTSSQECSQGGSKNIQYF.

The V call is TRBV6-1, the J call TRBJ2-1, with 11 bases identical to TRBD1. V trimming: 3 bases; J trimming: 4 bases; junction bases outside the gene matches: 2. CDR3 length: 15 amino acids. Germline V gene lookup returns CDR1 MNHNS and CDR2 SASEGT. The CDR3 bases are TGTGCCAGCAGTGATGGACAGGGGGCGTACAATGAGCAGTTCTTC. It encodes CASSDGQGAYNEQFF.

This sequence joins TRBV6-6 and TRBJ2-5; TRBD1 aligns across 8 bases. The ends lost 4 bases at V and 1 base at J; junction bases unmatched: 5. The V gene's germline CDR1 is MNHNY and CDR2 SVGAGI (reference sequence). The length of the CDR3 is 15 residues. The CDR3: CASSSTTGGQETQYF. The CDR3 DNA reads as TGTGCCAGCAGTTCCACCACAGGGGGCCAAGAGACCCAGTACTTC.

The rearrangement uses TRBV16 and TRBJ1-5; D unresolved. Per germline, CDR1 KGHSY and CDR2 FQNENV. Trimming took 0 bases from V and 0 from J, leaving 6 bases between them. The CDR3 contains 15 residues. For the CDR3, the DNA is TGTGCCAGCAGCCAATCAGTGGCTAGCAATCAGCCCCAGCATTTT. Its protein is CASSQSVASNQPQHF.

This chain connects TRBV9 to TRBJ2-1, with 8 bases matching TRBD2. Losses at the gene ends were 0 bases for V and 6 bases for J; bases not matched to a gene: 20. The CDR3 consists of 20 residues. Germline V gives CDR1 SGDLS, CDR2 YYNGEE. CDR3 coding DNA: TGTGCCAGCAGCGTAGCCGGTGGCGGGGGGACCTACCTTCCCATCAATGAGCAGTTCTTC. Residues: CASSVAGGGGTYLPINEQFF.

Remarks on this clone: One junction end does not reproduce the germline sequence, and a read error may be involved. The CDR3 bases are TGTGCCAGCGGGAGGGGAGGGTTCTCCTATAATTCACCCCTCTACTTT. Translation: CASGRGGFSYNSPLYF. The chain uses TRBV2 and TRBJ1-6, with D tentatively TRBD1 (5 bases). Germline V gene data show CDR1 as SNHLY and CDR2 as FYNNEI. The CDR3 totals 16 residues.

The rearrangement joins TRBV4-1 to TRBJ2-7; D remains ambiguous. Germline loops: CDR1 MGHRA, CDR2 YSYEKL. V dropped 0 bases and J dropped 3 bases, with 6 bases sitting between them. The CDR3 loop spans 13 amino acids. CDR3 sequence: CASSQESVYEQYF. The CDR3 nucleotides are TGCGCCAGCAGCCAAGAGTCCGTCTACGAGCAGTACTTC.

J is TRBJ1-6 and V is TRBV3-1 (or the pseudogene TRBV3-2); 11 positions match TRBD1. CDR3 length equals 15 residues. Germline lookup yields CDR1 LGHDT and CDR2 YNNKEL (reference sequence). With 4 bases clipped from V and 8 bases from J, the junction kept 4 bases outside the gene matches. The chain's CDR3 is CASSPGQGDHSPLHF. CDR3 DNA sequence: TGTGCCAGCAGCCCGGGACAGGGGGATCATTCACCCCTCCACTTT.

This clone has a handful of counts. This rearrangement joins TRBV5-4 to TRBJ1-2, with unresolved D. The V gene lost 4 bases and the J gene lost 3 bases, with 16 bases spanning the gap. The CDR3 spans 15 residues. CDR1 is SGHNT, CDR2 YYREEE, per germline (reference sequence). CDR3 residues: CASSRYSPVDYGYTF. The CDR3 nucleotides read TGTGCCAGCAGCCGTTACTCCCCTGTGGACTATGGCTACACCTTC.

The gene calls are TRBV27 and TRBJ1-5; 9 bases are a match to TRBD1. CDR1 and CDR2 from the germline V gene are MNHEY and SMNVEV (reference sequence). This CDR3 has 15 residues. Germline trimming cut 6 bases from V and 2 bases from J; bases unmatched to any gene: 5. CDR3 loop: CASRQGQGGNQPQHF. In nucleotides, the CDR3 is TGTGCCAGCAGACAGGGACAGGGCGGCAATCAGCCCCAGCATTTT.

The chain joins TRBV28 to TRBJ1-4, with no clear D. Germline V lookup: CDR1 MDHEN, CDR2 SYDVKM. V lost 7 bases to trimming and J lost 4 bases, with 16 bases between them. The CDR3 spans 15 residues. In DNA, the CDR3 is TGTGCCAGCAAGGGCGGAGGAACCGTTAATGAAAAACTGTTTTTT. Translated, it gives CASKGGGTVNEKLFF.

The chain carries TRBV7-9 and TRBJ1-2, with D tentatively TRBD1 (6 bases). The CDR3 has 16 residues. CDR1 SEHNR and CDR2 FQNEAQ come from the germline V gene (reference sequence). Deletions cut 10 bases from V and 5 bases from J, with 26 bases between. CDR3 nucleotides: TGTGCCACCGATACCCGGGACAAGGCTAATATGTATGGCTACACCTTC. It encodes CATDTRDKANMYGYTF.

V gene TRBV2 combines with J gene TRBJ2-7; 7 bases match TRBD1. The germline gives CDR1 SNHLY, CDR2 FYNNEI. V lost 4 bases to trimming and J lost 5 bases; unmatched junction nucleotides: 5. This CDR3 contains 13 residues. The CDR3 sequence: CASSALTGNEQYF. In nucleotides, the CDR3 is TGTGCCAGCAGTGCCTTGACAGGGAACGAGCAGTACTTC.

This chain joins TRBV24-1 and TRBJ2-1; 7 nucleotides match TRBD2. Per germline, CDR1 KGHDR and CDR2 SFDVKD. This CDR3 comprises 14 residues. V shed 5 bases, J shed 4 bases, and the junction held 4 bases outside the gene matches. CDR3 in DNA: TGTGCCACCAGTGGGGGGGGAGGGTACAATGAGCAGTTCTTC. Its protein product is CATSGGGGYNEQFF.

V usage is TRBV6-6 and J usage is TRBJ2-3, with a tentative D call TRBD2 (6 bases). The length of the CDR3 is 15 residues. Trimming cost V 3 bases and J 0 bases, with 10 bases left between them. In germline, CDR1 is MNHNY, CDR2 SVGAGI (reference sequence). CDR3 in amino acids: CASSYRGISTDTQYF. CDR3 nucleotide sequence: TGTGCCAGCAGTTATCGCGGGATTAGCACAGATACGCAGTATTTT.

This chain's CDR3 is CASIRPRDRAIHEQYF. In nucleotides, the CDR3 is TGTGCCAGCATCCGGCCCCGGGACAGGGCGATCCACGAGCAGTACTTC. This rearrangement joins TRBV12-1 to TRBJ2-7; the table calls TRBD1, which could not be checked here. TRBV12-1 is termed a pseudogene. This CDR3 contains 16 residues.

This sequence joins TRBV14 and TRBJ2-7; D gene unclear. The germline V gene encodes CDR1 SGHDN and CDR2 FVKESK. This CDR3 is built from 16 residues. V was pared by 0 bases and J by 4 bases, with 16 bases between. This CDR3 is CASSQDSARYKYEQYF. CDR3 nucleotide sequence: TGTGCCAGCAGCCAAGACAGCGCTAGGTACAAGTACGAGCAGTACTTC.

The J gene is TRBJ1-4, the V gene TRBV5-1, with D maybe TRBD1 (6 bases). This CDR3 region has 14 residues. Trimming stripped 1 base from V and 4 bases from J, with 8 bases between. Germline CDR1 and CDR2: SGHRS and YFSETQ. CDR3 region: CASSLTGFNEKLFF. The CDR3 DNA is TGCGCCAGCAGCTTGACAGGGTTTAATGAAAAACTGTTTTTT.

The rearrangement joins TRBV3-1 (or the pseudogene TRBV3-2) to TRBJ1-2, with 9 bases identical to TRBD1. The CDR3 spans 13 residues. The V gene end was trimmed by 4 bases and the J gene end by 7 bases; junction bases not matched to a gene: 4. CDR1 LGHDT and CDR2 YNNKEL come from the germline V gene (reference sequence). CDR3 in DNA: TGTGCCAGCAGCCCGGACAGGGGAAGTGGCTACACCTTC. Translated: CASSPDRGSGYTF.

The chain has TRBV9 and TRBJ2-1, with 9 positions matching TRBD2. CDR1 SGDLS and CDR2 YYNGEE come from the germline V gene. CDR3 length equals 16 residues. Trimming cost V 4 bases and J 9 bases; bases outside gene matches: 14. In DNA, the CDR3 is TGTGCCAGCAGCCGACGGACTAGCGCCGCGCCAGGTGAGCAGTTCTTC. This translates into CASSRRTSAAPGEQFF.

The rearrangement uses TRBV19 and TRBJ1-5, with 8 bases lining up with TRBD1. The germline CDR1 and CDR2 sequences are LNHDA and SQIVND (reference sequence). V lost 7 bases and J lost 5; bases outside the gene matches: 1. The CDR3 totals 12 residues. CDR3 sequence reads: CASMGQDQPQHF. CDR3 DNA sequence: TGTGCCAGTATGGGACAGGATCAGCCCCAGCATTTT.

There are a few counts of this clone. This chain links TRBV7-3 with TRBJ1-1; D possibly corresponds to TRBD1 (6 bases). Germline lookup yields CDR1 SGHTA and CDR2 FQGTGA. This CDR3 comprises 13 residues. Trimming removed 2 bases from V and 5 bases from J, with 9 bases in between. DNA of the CDR3: TGTGCCAGCAGCTTAGAACAGGGTACTGAAGCTTTCTTT. Translation: CASSLEQGTEAFF.

The gene calls are TRBV30 and TRBJ2-5; 9 positions match TRBD2. The ends lost 0 bases at V and 7 bases at J; junction bases unmatched: 12. Germline values: CDR1 GTSNPN, CDR2 SVGIG (reference sequence). The CDR3 is 16 amino acids. The chain's CDR3 is CAWSVSSGGLQATQYF. CDR3 in DNA: TGTGCCTGGAGTGTATCCAGCGGGGGGCTCCAGGCGACCCAGTACTTC.

V gene TRBV30 combines with J gene TRBJ1-2; D gene unclear. The CDR3 runs 12 residues. Germline CDR1 GTSNPN, CDR2 SVGIG (reference sequence). Trimming took 4 bases from V and 4 from J, leaving 10 bases between them. CDR3 coding DNA: TGTGCCTGGACTCCAGGTGCCTATGGCTACACCTTC. Encoded protein: CAWTPGAYGYTF.

This sequence joins TRBV2 and TRBJ2-1; 9 nucleotides match TRBD1. The CDR3 loop spans 14 amino acids. Per germline, CDR1 SNHLY and CDR2 FYNNEI. With 2 bases clipped from V and 16 bases from J, the junction kept 12 bases outside the gene matches. CDR3 loop: CASSELRTGVRKFF. In DNA form, the CDR3 reads TGTGCCAGCAGTGAACTCCGGACAGGGGTTCGCAAATTCTTC.

The V gene is TRBV2, the J gene TRBJ1-6; 7 nucleotides match TRBD1. CDR1 is SNHLY, CDR2 FYNNEI, per germline. This CDR3 contains 14 residues. J gave up 12 bases and V 3 bases, and 8 bases lay outside the gene matches. CDR3 residues: CASSEGLQGIPLHF. The CDR3 nucleotides are TGTGCCAGCAGTGAGGGTCTACAGGGGATACCCCTCCACTTT. Supplemented by reference TRBV2 and TRBJ1-6, the full variable domain reads EPEVTQTPSHQVTQMGQEVILRCVPISNHLYFYWYRQILGQKVEFLVSFYNNEISEKSEIFDDQFSVERPDGSNFTLKIRSTKLEDSAMYFCASSEGLQGIPLHFGNGTRLTVT.

This clone has a handful of counts. The chain joins TRBV2 to TRBJ2-7; TRBD1 matches at 7 bases. V trimming: 5 bases; J trimming: 3 bases; junction bases outside the gene matches: 7. Germline V gives CDR1 SNHLY, CDR2 FYNNEI. There are 14 residues in the CDR3. The CDR3 DNA reads as TGTGCCAGCAGTTTAGGGACAGCCGGCTACGAGCAGTACTTC. Its translation is CASSLGTAGYEQYF. Filled out from reference TRBV2 and TRBJ2-7, the complete variable domain reads EPEVTQTPSHQVTQMGQEVILRCVPISNHLYFYWYRQILGQKVEFLVSFYNNEISEKSEIFDDQFSVERPDGSNFTLKIRSTKLEDSAMYFCASSLGTAGYEQYFGPGTRLTVT.

This clone occurred a few times. The chain links TRBV7-9 to TRBJ1-1; tentatively, D is TRBD1 (6 bases). CDR1 and CDR2 from the germline V gene are SEHNR and FQNEAQ (reference sequence). The germline V and J ends were trimmed by 2 bases and 6 bases, with 16 bases remaining between them. The CDR3 contains 15 residues. The CDR3 is CASSLMGQGSAEAFF. Written as DNA, the CDR3 is TGTGCCAGCAGCTTAATGGGGCAGGGGTCCGCTGAAGCTTTCTTT.

V gene TRBV19 combines with J gene TRBJ2-1; 11 nucleotides agree with TRBD1. Trimming took 3 bases from V and 8 from J; bases not matched to a gene: 6. The length of the CDR3 is 15 residues. Germline CDR1 and CDR2: LNHDA and SQIVND (reference sequence). For the CDR3, the DNA is TGTGCCAGTAGTATCGGACAGGGGGCGCTGTATGAGCAGTTCTTC. Translation gives CASSIGQGALYEQFF. Full variable domain (missing parts from reference TRBV19 and TRBJ2-1): DGGITQSPKYLFRKEGQNVTLSCEQNLNHDAMYWYRQDPGQGLRLIYYSQIVNDFQKGDIAEGYSVSREKKESFPLTVTSAQKNPTAFYLCASSIGQGALYEQFFGPGTRLTVL.

This sequence joins TRBV2 and TRBJ2-5; no clear D gene. CDR3 length equals 13 residues. Germline values: CDR1 SNHLY, CDR2 FYNNEI. Between the trimmed V and J ends, which lost 7 bases and 5 bases, there was a span of 14 bases. The CDR3 bases are TGTGCCAGCACCGTCCCAGGTTTGGAGACCCAGTACTTC. It codes for CASTVPGLETQYF.